Below are 7 T cell receptor beta chains sequenced from a single sample in a study of T cells in Graves' hyperthyroidism and ophthalmopathy. The investigators amplified TCR beta CDR3 regions from RNA transcripts. The HTBI primer set served for first-round RT-PCR of the TCR CDR3. Using its own MiXCR run on the multiplex PCR reads, TCRdb lists one record per CDR3 protein. The profile covers 500,000 to 700,000 distinct CDR3 sequences, with approximately 16% appearing a single time and about 17% taken by the ten largest. The specimen was blood. These TCRs come from a woman between 18 and 29 years old with Graves' hyperthyroidism.

The chain joins TRBV7-2 to TRBJ2-7; 10 bases line up with TRBD2. The CDR3 runs to 15 residues. Germline V gives CDR1 SGHTA, CDR2 FQGNSA. Trimming cost V 5 bases and J 7 bases; bases outside gene matches: 11. The CDR3, as DNA: TGTGCCAGCAGCACAGCGGGGGGGGATTGGAGTGAGCAGTACTTC. It yields the protein CASSTAGGDWSEQYF.

This clonotype showed up just a few times. The rearrangement joins TRBV6-5 to TRBJ1-2; 7 positions match TRBD1. Germline V gene sequence: CDR1 MNHEY, CDR2 SVGAGI. Trimming took 0 bases from V and 4 from J; bases not matched to a gene: 8. The CDR3 has 16 amino acids. CDR3 loop: CASSYSAVGTAYGYTF. The CDR3 coding sequence is TGTGCCAGCAGTTACTCGGCGGTCGGGACAGCCTATGGCTACACCTTC.

The chain uses TRBV13 and TRBJ2-1; 9 nucleotides match TRBD1. Trimming removed 5 bases from V and 10 bases from J; junction bases left unmatched: 6. CDR1 is PRHDT and CDR2 is FYEKMQ in the germline V gene (reference sequence). This CDR3 has 13 amino acids. DNA for the CDR3: TGTGCCAGCAGCACCAGGGACAGGGCAGAGCAGTTCTTC. It specifies CASSTRDRAEQFF.

This clonotype was recorded a few times. V gene TRBV4-1 combines with J gene TRBJ2-5; D is unresolved. Trimming left V 1 base short and J 5 bases short, with 14 bases between. Germline lookup yields CDR1 MGHRA and CDR2 YSYEKL. CDR3 size: 15 residues. The CDR3, as DNA: TGCGCCAGCAGCCAAGCTTCTCGGGTTCTGGAGACCCAGTACTTC. It specifies CASSQASRVLETQYF.

This clonotype came up a few times. The chain carries TRBV11-2 and TRBJ2-2; TRBD2 aligns across 7 bases. This CDR3 region has 15 residues. Germline V gene data show CDR1 as SGHAT and CDR2 as FQNNGV. V was clipped by 1 base and J by 5 bases; unmatched bases: 4. CDR3 in DNA: TGTGCCAGCAGCTTAGCGGGAGGAATGACCGGGGAGCTGTTTTTT. Its protein is CASSLAGGMTGELFF.

Note on this clonotype: This clone may be a read error of a much larger clone one base away. No conserved phenylalanine or tryptophan ends this CDR3, so it is likely a read error. The chain uses TRBV6-1 and TRBJ1-2; the match to TRBD1 covers 7 bases. The germline V gene encodes CDR1 MNHNS and CDR2 SASEGT. V trimming: 6 bases; J trimming: 4 bases; junction bases outside the gene matches: 2. This CDR3 is 12 amino acids long. This CDR3 reads CASRTGFYGYTS. CDR3 sequence (DNA): TGTGCCAGCAGGACAGGGTTCTATGGCTACACCTCC.

The chain recombines TRBV20-1 with TRBJ2-7; 8 bases are shared with TRBD2. The CDR3 loop spans 13 amino acids. The V segment lost 3 bases and the J segment 4 bases; nucleotides outside the gene matches: 5. CDR1 and CDR2 (germline): DFQATT, SNEGSKA (reference sequence). CDR3 DNA: TGCAGTGCTAGGGGAGCGGGAGCGTACGAGCAGTACTTC. As protein: CSARGAGAYEQYF.